What follows are 17 T cell receptor beta chains derived from one specimen sequenced in a study of CD8 T cells in ankylosing spondylitis. TCRdb reprocessed the 5' RACE reads with MiXCR, giving one entry per CDR3 protein. The sample gives under 35,000 distinct CDR3 sequences, about 7.8% of which show up once; roughly 10% is in the top ten. The source material was blood, either unsorted or a sorted T cell fraction (not recorded which). The receptors shown here come from a male donor with ankylosing spondylitis or in good health (not recorded which).

This clonotype was seen a few times. J is TRBJ2-1 and V is TRBV7-2; D is unclear. Between the trimmed V and J ends, which lost 5 bases and 2 bases, there was a span of 10 bases. The CDR3 length is 14 residues. Germline values: CDR1 SGHTA, CDR2 FQGNSA. Here the CDR3 DNA reads TGTGCCAGCAGCCCTGACGTCACCTACAATGAGCAGTTCTTC. Amino acid sequence: CASSPDVTYNEQFF.

In its sample, this clonotype was seen many times. The chain recombines TRBV4-2 with TRBJ2-1, with TRBD2 as a possible D gene (5 bases). CDR3 length: 12 residues. The V gene lost 1 base and the J gene lost 10 bases, with 8 bases spanning the gap. From germline, CDR1 is LGHNA and CDR2 YNFKEQ. This CDR3 reads CASSQARLEQFF. For the CDR3, the DNA is TGTGCCAGCAGCCAAGCCCGACTAGAGCAGTTCTTC.

This clonotype occurred many times. This rearrangement joins TRBV12-3 or TRBV12-4 to TRBJ2-1, with D perhaps TRBD1 or TRBD2 (6 bases each). The CDR3 runs to 15 residues. V was trimmed by 5 bases and J by 8 bases, leaving 19 bases between them. The CDR3 sequence is CASSPPGPRGDEQFF. Written as DNA, the CDR3 is TGTGCCAGCAGTCCTCCGGGCCCTAGGGGGGATGAGCAGTTCTTC.

This clonotype was counted only a few times. The genes are TRBV7-6 and TRBJ1-4; the D gene is possibly TRBD1 (5 bases). In germline, CDR1 is SGHVS, CDR2 FNYEAQ. The CDR3 length is 14 residues. Trimming stripped 10 bases from V and 4 bases from J, with 16 bases between. In DNA, the CDR3 is TGTGCCACCCGCCGGGAACAGGATAATGAAAAACTGTTTTTT. Translation gives CATRREQDNEKLFF.

This clonotype was recorded many times. The chain employs TRBV15 and TRBJ2-2, with 7 bases fitting TRBD2. CDR1 is LNHNV, CDR2 YYDKDF, per germline (reference sequence). With 3 bases clipped from V and 8 bases from J, the junction kept 9 bases outside the gene matches. There are 15 residues in the CDR3. DNA for the CDR3: TGTGCCACCAGCAGGGGAGGGCTAGAGCCTGGGGAGCTGTTTTTT. Translated: CATSRGGLEPGELFF.

There are many counts of this clonotype. V and J are TRBV6-2 or TRBV6-3 and TRBJ2-1, with 12 bases that match TRBD2. Germline CDR1 and CDR2: MNHEY and SVGEGT. V was pared by 1 base and J by 10 bases, with 8 bases of the junction left unmatched. CDR3 length equals 16 residues. The CDR3, as DNA: TGTGCCAGCAGTTACTGGACTAGCGGGGCCTTTTTGGAGCAGTTCTTC. Protein product: CASSYWTSGAFLEQFF.

This clonotype was seen only once. The chain has TRBV6-1 and TRBJ2-7; 7 nucleotides match TRBD2. Per germline, CDR1 MNHNS and CDR2 SASEGT. The CDR3 loop spans 14 amino acids. J was trimmed by 3 bases and V by 8 bases; bases with no gene match: 10. The CDR3 DNA is TGTGCCAGCGGGGTGGCGGGAGACTTCTACGAGCAGTACTTC. It yields the protein CASGVAGDFYEQYF.

The rearrangement joins TRBV5-6 to TRBJ2-7, with D perhaps assigned TRBD1 or TRBD2 (5 bases each). Germline V lookup: CDR1 SGHDT, CDR2 YYEEEE. CDR3 length: 12 amino acids. Trimming stripped 4 bases from V and 7 bases from J, with 12 bases between. For the CDR3, the DNA is TGTGCCAGCAGCCGGGACGCCCTAGAGCAGTACTTC. Translation gives CASSRDALEQYF. The full variable domain, completed using reference TRBV5-6 and TRBJ2-7, is DAGVTQSPTHLIKTRGQQVTLRCSPKSGHDTVSWYQQALGQGPQFIFQYYEEEERQRGNFPDRFSGHQFPNYSSELNVNALLLGDSALYLCASSRDALEQYFGPGTRLTVT.

This clonotype was observed many times. The chain combines TRBV25-1 with TRBJ2-7, with D perhaps matching TRBD2 (6 bases). Germline V gene data show CDR1 as MGHDK and CDR2 as SYGVNS. V lost 1 base and J 3 bases, leaving 13 bases between the germline ends. The CDR3 is made up of 15 amino acids. The CDR3 DNA follows: TGTGCCAGCAGTGAATCATCGGGAGAAGTCTACGAGCAGTACTTC. It translates to CASSESSGEVYEQYF.

There are many counts of this clonotype. The chain uses TRBV20-1 and TRBJ2-3; the D gene is possibly TRBD1 (6 bases). The CDR3 runs 17 residues. Trimming shortened V by 7 bases and J by 3 bases, and 26 bases separated the two germline ends. Germline lookup yields CDR1 DFQATT and CDR2 SNEGSKA (reference sequence). CDR3 DNA: TGCAGTGTACCGCCTTTCGGGGCAGGGGTAGGAACAGATACGCAGTATTTT. It specifies CSVPPFGAGVGTDTQYF.

This clonotype has more than one count but fewer than ten. This rearrangement joins TRBV19 to TRBJ2-7; D may be TRBD2 (5 bases). Germline V gene data show CDR1 as LNHDA and CDR2 as SQIVND (reference sequence). Deletions cut 4 bases from V and 4 bases from J, with 17 bases between. CDR3 length equals 15 residues. The chain's CDR3 is CASSKRNLGVYEQYF. CDR3 nucleotides: TGTGCCAGTAGTAAAAGAAACCTCGGGGTGTACGAGCAGTACTTC.

This clonotype was observed a handful of times. The V and J genes are TRBV2 and TRBJ2-5; D may be TRBD2 (5 bases). Germline V CDR1 and CDR2: SNHLY, FYNNEI. CDR3 size: 12 residues. Trimming took 7 bases from V and 5 from J, leaving 11 bases between them. The CDR3: CASMRLAETQYF. In DNA form, the CDR3 reads TGTGCCAGCATGAGGCTAGCTGAGACCCAGTACTTC.

This clonotype was counted at least ten times. The rearrangement uses TRBV6-4 and TRBJ2-2; TRBD2 might be the D (7 bases). CDR3 length: 20 residues. Germline-derived CDR1 and CDR2 are MRHNA and SNTAGT. V lost 0 bases and J lost 5, with 25 bases in between. The CDR3 DNA is TGTGCCAGCAGTGACTCCCCTCCCCTAGCGGAGGGGGGCCCAACCGGGGAGCTGTTTTTT. Translating it yields CASSDSPPLAEGGPTGELFF.

This clonotype was seen a handful of times. The chain carries TRBV12-3 or TRBV12-4 and TRBJ2-3; 14 nucleotides align to TRBD2. This CDR3 comprises 19 residues. V lost 11 bases, J lost 3 bases, and 19 bases stayed unmatched. In nucleotides, the CDR3 is TGTGCCTGCTGTTTAAATCTAGGACTAGCGGGAGGAGGGACAGATACGCAGTATTTT. Translating gives CACCLNLGLAGGGTDTQYF.

This chain uses TRBV3-1 with TRBJ2-2, with 11 bases that match TRBD2. The V gene's germline CDR1 is LGHDT and CDR2 YNNKEL (reference sequence). V was pared by 4 bases and J by 1 base, with 8 bases of the junction left unmatched. This CDR3 spans 18 amino acids. CDR3 in DNA: TGTGCCAGCAGCCGGCCCGGGACTAGCGGATTGAACACCGGGGAGCTGTTTTTT. It yields the protein CASSRPGTSGLNTGELFF.

Ten or more counts support this clonotype. The V gene is TRBV29-1, the J gene TRBJ2-1; TRBD2 matches 10 bases. This CDR3 has 14 amino acids. From germline, CDR1 is SQVTM and CDR2 ANQGSEA. V shed 7 bases and J 2 bases; nucleotides not matched to a gene: 5. CDR3 loop: CSASGLAAYNEQFF. The CDR3 nucleotides are TGCAGCGCCTCAGGACTAGCGGCCTACAATGAGCAGTTCTTC.

The table lists this clonotype with many counts. This chain joins TRBV6-2 or TRBV6-3 and TRBJ2-1, with D possibly matching TRBD1 (6 bases). The CDR3 length is 19 residues. Germline CDR1 and CDR2: MNHEY and SVGEGT. V was clipped by 0 bases and J by 0 bases, with 18 bases between them. CDR3 nucleotides: TGTGCCAGCAGTTACTCGAGGGGGTGGACCTCTTCCTCCTACAATGAGCAGTTCTTC. It is translated as CASSYSRGWTSSSYNEQFF.